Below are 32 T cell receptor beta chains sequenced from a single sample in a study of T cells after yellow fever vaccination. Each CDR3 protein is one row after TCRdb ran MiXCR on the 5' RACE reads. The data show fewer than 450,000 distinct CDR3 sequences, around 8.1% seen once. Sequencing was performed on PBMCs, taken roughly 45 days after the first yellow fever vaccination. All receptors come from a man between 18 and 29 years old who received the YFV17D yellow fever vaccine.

The CDR3 loop reads CASSAGYGYTF. DNA for the CDR3: TGTGCCAGCAGTGCGGGCTATGGCTACACCTTC. The gene calls are TRBV25-1 and TRBJ1-2, with no clear D. The CDR3 has 11 residues. Trimming left V 4 bases short and J 4 bases short, with 4 bases between. Per germline, CDR1 MGHDK and CDR2 SYGVNS.

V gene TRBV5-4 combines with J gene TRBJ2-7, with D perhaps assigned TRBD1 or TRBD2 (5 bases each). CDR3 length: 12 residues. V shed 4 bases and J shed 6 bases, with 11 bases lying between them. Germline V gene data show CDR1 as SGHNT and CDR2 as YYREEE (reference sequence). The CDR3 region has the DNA TGTGCCAGCAGCCCTGGGACCACCGAGCAGTACTTC. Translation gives CASSPGTTEQYF. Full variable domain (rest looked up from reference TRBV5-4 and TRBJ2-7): ETGVTQSPTHLIKTRGQQVTLRCSSQSGHNTVSWYQQALGQGPQFIFQYYREEENGRGNFPPRFSGLQFPNYSSELNVNALELDDSALYLCASSPGTTEQYFGPGTRLTVT.

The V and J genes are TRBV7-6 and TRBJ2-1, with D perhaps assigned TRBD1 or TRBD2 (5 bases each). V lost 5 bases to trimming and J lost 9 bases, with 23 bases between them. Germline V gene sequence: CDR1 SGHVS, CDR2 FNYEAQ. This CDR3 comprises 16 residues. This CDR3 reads CASSPSGGVERGEQFF. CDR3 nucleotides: TGTGCCAGCAGCCCTTCAGGTGGGGTTGAGAGGGGTGAGCAGTTCTTC.

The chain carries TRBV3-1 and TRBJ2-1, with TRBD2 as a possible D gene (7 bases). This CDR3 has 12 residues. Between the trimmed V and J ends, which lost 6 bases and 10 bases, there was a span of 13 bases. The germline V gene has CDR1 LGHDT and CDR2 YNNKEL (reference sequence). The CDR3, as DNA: TGTGCCAGCAGGCCGACGGGGGGCGAGCAGTTCTTC. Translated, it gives CASRPTGGEQFF.

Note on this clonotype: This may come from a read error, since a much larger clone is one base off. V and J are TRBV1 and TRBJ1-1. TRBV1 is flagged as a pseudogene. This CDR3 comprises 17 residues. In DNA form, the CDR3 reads TGCACCAGCAGCCAAGAGATCGCCGGGGAGGTCTTGTCTGAAGCTTTCTTT. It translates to CTSSQEIAGEVLSEAFF.

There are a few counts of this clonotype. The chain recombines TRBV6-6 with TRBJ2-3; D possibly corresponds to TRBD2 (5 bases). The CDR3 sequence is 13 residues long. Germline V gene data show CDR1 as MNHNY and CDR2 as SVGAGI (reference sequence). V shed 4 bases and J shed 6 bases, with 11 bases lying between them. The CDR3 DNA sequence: TGTGCCAGCAGTTTCCCGGACTGGGATACGCAGTATTTT. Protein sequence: CASSFPDWDTQYF.

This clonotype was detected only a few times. The CDR3 here is CASNLRDKEYF. The CDR3 bases are TGTGCCAGCAATCTCCGGGACAAGGAGTATTTT. The V call is TRBV28, the J call TRBJ2-3, with D possibly TRBD1 on 6 matching bases. CDR3 size: 11 residues. Germline CDR1 is MDHEN and CDR2 is SYDVKM. The V and J ends lost 7 bases and 13 bases respectively, with 15 bases between them. The full variable domain, with the rest looked up from reference TRBV28 and TRBJ2-3, is DVKVTQSSRYLVKRTGEKVFLECVQDMDHENMFWYRQDPGLGLRLIYFSYDVKMKEKGDIPEGYSVSREKKERFSLILESASTNQTSMYLCASNLRDKEYFGPGTRLTVL.

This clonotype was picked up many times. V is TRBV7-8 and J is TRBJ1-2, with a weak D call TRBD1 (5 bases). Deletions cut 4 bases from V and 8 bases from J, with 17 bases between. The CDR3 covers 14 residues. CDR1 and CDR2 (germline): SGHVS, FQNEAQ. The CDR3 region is CASSSQVFSGGYTF. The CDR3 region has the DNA TGTGCCAGCAGCTCACAGGTTTTTTCGGGAGGCTACACCTTC.

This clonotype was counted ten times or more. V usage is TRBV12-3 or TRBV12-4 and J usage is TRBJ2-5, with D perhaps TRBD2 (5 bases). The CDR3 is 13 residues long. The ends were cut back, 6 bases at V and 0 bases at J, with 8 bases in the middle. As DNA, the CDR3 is TGTGCCAGCAGCCAGGACTACCAAGAGACCCAGTACTTC. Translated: CASSQDYQETQYF.

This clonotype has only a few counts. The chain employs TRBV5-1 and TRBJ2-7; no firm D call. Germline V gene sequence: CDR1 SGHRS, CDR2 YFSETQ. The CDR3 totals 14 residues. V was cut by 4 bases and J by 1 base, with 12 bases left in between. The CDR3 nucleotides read TGCGCCAGCAGCCAAACGACCGTTTCCTACGAGCAGTACGTC. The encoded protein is CASSQTTVSYEQYV.

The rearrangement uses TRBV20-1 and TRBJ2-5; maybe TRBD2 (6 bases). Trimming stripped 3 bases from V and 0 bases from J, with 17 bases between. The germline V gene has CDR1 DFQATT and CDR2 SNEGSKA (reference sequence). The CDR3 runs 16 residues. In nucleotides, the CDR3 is TGCAGTGCTAGCACACCCCGGGACTGGTACCAAGAGACCCAGTACTTC. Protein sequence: CSASTPRDWYQETQYF.

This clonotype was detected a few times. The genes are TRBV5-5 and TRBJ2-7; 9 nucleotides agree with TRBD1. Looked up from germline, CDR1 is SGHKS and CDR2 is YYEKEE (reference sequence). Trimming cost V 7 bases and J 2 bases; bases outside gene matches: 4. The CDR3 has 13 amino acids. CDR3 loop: CASVGTGPYEQYF. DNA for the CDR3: TGTGCCAGCGTCGGGACAGGGCCCTACGAGCAGTACTTC.

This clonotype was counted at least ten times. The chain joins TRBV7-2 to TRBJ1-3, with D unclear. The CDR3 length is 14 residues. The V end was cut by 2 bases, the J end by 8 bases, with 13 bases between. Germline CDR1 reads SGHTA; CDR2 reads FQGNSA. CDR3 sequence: CASSLRMKSDTIYF. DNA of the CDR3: TGTGCCAGCAGCTTACGAATGAAGTCGGACACCATATATTTT.

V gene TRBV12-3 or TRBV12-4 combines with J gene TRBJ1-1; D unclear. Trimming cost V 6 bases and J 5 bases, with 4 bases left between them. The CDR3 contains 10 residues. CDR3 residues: CASRRTEAFF. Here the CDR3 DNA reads TGTGCCAGCAGGAGAACTGAAGCTTTCTTT.

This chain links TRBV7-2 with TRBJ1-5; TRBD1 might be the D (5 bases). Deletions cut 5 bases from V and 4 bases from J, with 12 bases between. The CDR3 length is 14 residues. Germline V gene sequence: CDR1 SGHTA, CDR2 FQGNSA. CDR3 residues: CASSANGGNQPQHF. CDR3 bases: TGTGCCAGCAGCGCCAATGGGGGGAATCAGCCCCAGCATTTT.

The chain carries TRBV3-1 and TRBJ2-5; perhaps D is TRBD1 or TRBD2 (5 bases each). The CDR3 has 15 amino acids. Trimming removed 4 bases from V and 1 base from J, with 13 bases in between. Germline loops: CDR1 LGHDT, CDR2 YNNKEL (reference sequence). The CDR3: CASSPRDGVQETQYF. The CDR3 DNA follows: TGTGCCAGCAGCCCCCGGGACGGGGTCCAAGAGACCCAGTACTTC.

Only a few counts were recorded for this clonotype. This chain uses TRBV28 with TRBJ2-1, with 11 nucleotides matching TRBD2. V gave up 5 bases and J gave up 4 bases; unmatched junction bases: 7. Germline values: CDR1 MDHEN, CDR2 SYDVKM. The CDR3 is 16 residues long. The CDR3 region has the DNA TGTGCCAGCAGTCTGATAGCGGGGGGGCCTTACAATGAGCAGTTCTTC. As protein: CASSLIAGGPYNEQFF. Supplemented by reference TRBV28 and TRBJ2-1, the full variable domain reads DVKVTQSSRYLVKRTGEKVFLECVQDMDHENMFWYRQDPGLGLRLIYFSYDVKMKEKGDIPEGYSVSREKKERFSLILESASTNQTSMYLCASSLIAGGPYNEQFFGPGTRLTVL.

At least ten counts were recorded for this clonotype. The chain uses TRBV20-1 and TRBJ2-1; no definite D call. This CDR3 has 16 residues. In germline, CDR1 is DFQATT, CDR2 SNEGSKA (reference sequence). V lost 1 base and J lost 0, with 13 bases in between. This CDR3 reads CSARGTGHRSYNEQFF. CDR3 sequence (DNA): TGCAGTGCTAGAGGAACGGGCCACCGCTCCTACAATGAGCAGTTCTTC.

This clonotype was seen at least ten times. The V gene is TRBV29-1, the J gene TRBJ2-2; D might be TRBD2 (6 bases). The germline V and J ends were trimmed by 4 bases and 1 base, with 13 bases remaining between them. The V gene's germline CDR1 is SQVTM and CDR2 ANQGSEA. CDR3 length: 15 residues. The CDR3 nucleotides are TGCAGCGTTGTATTCCTAGCGAAGAACACCGGGGAGCTGTTTTTT. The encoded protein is CSVVFLAKNTGELFF.

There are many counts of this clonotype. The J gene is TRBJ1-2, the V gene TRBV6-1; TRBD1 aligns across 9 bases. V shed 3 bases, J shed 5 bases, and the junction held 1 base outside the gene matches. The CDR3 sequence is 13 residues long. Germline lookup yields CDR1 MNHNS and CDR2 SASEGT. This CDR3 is CASSEDRGYGYTF. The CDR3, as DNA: TGTGCCAGCAGTGAGGACAGGGGTTATGGCTACACCTTC.

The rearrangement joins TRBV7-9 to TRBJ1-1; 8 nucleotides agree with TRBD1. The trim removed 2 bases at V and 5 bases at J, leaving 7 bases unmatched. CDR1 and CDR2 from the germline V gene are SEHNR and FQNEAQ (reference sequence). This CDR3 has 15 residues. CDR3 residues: CASSLLQGEGTEAFF. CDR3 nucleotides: TGTGCCAGCAGCTTACTACAGGGGGAAGGAACTGAAGCTTTCTTT. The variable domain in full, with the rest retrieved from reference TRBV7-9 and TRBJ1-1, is DTGVSQNPRHKITKRGQNVTFRCDPISEHNRLYWYRQTLGQGPEFLTYFQNEAQLEKSRLLSDRFSAERPKGSFSTLEIQRTEQGDSAMYLCASSLLQGEGTEAFFGQGTRLTVV.

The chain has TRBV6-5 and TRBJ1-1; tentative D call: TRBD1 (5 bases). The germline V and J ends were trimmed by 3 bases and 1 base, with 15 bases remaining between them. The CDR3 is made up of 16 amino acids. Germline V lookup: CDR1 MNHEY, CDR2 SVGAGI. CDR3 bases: TGTGCCAGCAGTTATAGCTCCGGGACCGAGAACACTGAAGCTTTCTTT. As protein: CASSYSSGTENTEAFF.

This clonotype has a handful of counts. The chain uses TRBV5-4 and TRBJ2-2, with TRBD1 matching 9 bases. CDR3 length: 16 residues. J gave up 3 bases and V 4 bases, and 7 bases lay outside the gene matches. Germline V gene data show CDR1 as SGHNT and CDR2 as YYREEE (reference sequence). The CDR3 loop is CASSSTGGADTGELFF. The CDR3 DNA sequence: TGTGCCAGCAGCAGTACAGGGGGCGCGGACACCGGGGAGCTGTTTTTT.

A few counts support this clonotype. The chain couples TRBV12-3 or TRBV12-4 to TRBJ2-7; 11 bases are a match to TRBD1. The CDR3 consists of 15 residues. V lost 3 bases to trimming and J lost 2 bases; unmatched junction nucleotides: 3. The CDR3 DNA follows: TGTGCCAGCAGTTTGGGGGACAGGGGGACCTACGAGCAGTACTTC. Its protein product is CASSLGDRGTYEQYF.

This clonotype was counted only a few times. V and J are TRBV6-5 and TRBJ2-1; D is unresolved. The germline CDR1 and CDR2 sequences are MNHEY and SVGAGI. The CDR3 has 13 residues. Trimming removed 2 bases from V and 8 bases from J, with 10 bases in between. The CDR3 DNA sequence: TGTGCCAGCAGTTACGGAGTAGAGGATGAGCAGTTCTTC. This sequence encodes CASSYGVEDEQFF.

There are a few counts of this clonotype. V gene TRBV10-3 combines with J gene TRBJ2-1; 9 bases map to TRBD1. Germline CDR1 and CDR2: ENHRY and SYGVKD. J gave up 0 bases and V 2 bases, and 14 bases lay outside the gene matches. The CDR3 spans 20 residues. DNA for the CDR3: TGTGCCATCAGTGAGCGACCGGGACAGGGCCGAATCAGCTCCTACAATGAGCAGTTCTTC. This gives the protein CAISERPGQGRISSYNEQFF.

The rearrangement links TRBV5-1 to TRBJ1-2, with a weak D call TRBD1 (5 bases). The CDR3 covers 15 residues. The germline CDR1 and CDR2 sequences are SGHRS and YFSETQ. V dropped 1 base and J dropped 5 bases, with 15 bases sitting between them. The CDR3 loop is CASSLTGREGYGYTF. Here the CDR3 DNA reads TGCGCCAGCAGCTTGACCGGCAGGGAAGGGTATGGCTACACCTTC.

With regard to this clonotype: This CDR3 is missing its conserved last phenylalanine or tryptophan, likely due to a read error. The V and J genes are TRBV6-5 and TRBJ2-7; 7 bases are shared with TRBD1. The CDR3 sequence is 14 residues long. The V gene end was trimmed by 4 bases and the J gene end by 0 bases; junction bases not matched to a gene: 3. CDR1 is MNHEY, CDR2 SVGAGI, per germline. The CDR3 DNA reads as TGTGCCAGCAGTTCACAGGGGAGCTCCTACGAGCAGTACATC. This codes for CASSSQGSSYEQYI.

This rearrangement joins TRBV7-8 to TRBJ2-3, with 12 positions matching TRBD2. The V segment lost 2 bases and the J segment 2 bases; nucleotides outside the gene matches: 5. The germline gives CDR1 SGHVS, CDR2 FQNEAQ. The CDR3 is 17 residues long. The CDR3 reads CASSLWWTSGDTDTQYF. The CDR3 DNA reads TGTGCCAGCAGCTTATGGTGGACTAGCGGGGACACAGATACGCAGTATTTT.

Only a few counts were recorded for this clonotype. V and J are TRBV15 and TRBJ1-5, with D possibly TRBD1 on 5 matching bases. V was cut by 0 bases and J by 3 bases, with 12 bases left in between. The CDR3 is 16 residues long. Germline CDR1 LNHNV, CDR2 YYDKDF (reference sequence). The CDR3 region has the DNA TGTGCCACCAGCAGAGACCGCTGGGGGGTCAATCAGCCCCAGCATTTT. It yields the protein CATSRDRWGVNQPQHF. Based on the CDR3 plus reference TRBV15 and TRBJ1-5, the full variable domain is DAMVIQNPRYQVTQFGKPVTLSCSQTLNHNVMYWYQQKSSQAPKLLFHYYDKDFNNEADTPDNFQSRRPNTSFCFLDIRSPGLGDTAMYLCATSRDRWGVNQPQHFGDGTRLSIL.

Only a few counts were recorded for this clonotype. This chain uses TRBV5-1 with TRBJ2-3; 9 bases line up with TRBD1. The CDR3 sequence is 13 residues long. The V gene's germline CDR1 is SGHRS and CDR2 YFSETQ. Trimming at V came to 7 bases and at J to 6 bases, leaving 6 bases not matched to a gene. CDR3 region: CASEGQGFDTQYF. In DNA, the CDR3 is TGCGCCAGCGAGGGACAGGGCTTCGATACGCAGTATTTT.

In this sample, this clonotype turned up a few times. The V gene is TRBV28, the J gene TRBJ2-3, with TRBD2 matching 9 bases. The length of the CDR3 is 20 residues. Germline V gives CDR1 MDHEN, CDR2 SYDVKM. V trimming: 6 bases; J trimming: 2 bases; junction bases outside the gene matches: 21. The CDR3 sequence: CASSLPLWVPASGATDTQYF. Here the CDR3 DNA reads TGTGCCAGCAGCCTCCCTCTCTGGGTGCCGGCTAGCGGGGCCACAGATACGCAGTATTTT. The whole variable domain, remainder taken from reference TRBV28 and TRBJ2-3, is DVKVTQSSRYLVKRTGEKVFLECVQDMDHENMFWYRQDPGLGLRLIYFSYDVKMKEKGDIPEGYSVSREKKERFSLILESASTNQTSMYLCASSLPLWVPASGATDTQYFGPGTRLTVL.